The 5 T cell receptor beta chains listed next were all sequenced from one sample in a study of T cells after yellow fever vaccination. TCRdb called the 5' RACE reads again in MiXCR, with one record for every CDR3 protein. This sample has 350,000 or so distinct CDR3 sequences, with approximately 8% found just once. The material was PBMCs, obtained roughly 47 days after the first yellow fever vaccination. These receptor sequences come from a man aged 18 to 29 who received the YFV17D yellow fever vaccine.

The chain has TRBV2 and TRBJ2-3; 8 bases map to TRBD2. This CDR3 contains 12 residues. CDR1 is SNHLY, CDR2 FYNNEI, per germline. The ends lost 7 bases at V and 8 bases at J; junction bases unmatched: 5. CDR3 nucleotides: TGTGCCAGCATTCACCGGGAGGGTACGCAGTATTTT. Residues: CASIHREGTQYF. Full variable domain (remainder filled in from reference TRBV2 and TRBJ2-3): EPEVTQTPSHQVTQMGQEVILRCVPISNHLYFYWYRQILGQKVEFLVSFYNNEISEKSEIFDDQFSVERPDGSNFTLKIRSTKLEDSAMYFCASIHREGTQYFGPGTRLTVL.

This clonotype showed up just a few times. The chain is built from TRBV15 and TRBJ2-2; no reliable D call. The V and J ends lost 1 base and 6 bases respectively, with 6 bases between them. Germline V CDR1 and CDR2: LNHNV, YYDKDF (reference sequence). This CDR3 is 13 amino acids long. CDR3 sequence reads: CATSRVLAGELFF. The CDR3 DNA is TGTGCCACCAGCAGAGTCCTCGCCGGGGAGCTGTTTTTT. Full variable domain (outside the CDR3, taken from reference TRBV15 and TRBJ2-2): DAMVIQNPRYQVTQFGKPVTLSCSQTLNHNVMYWYQQKSSQAPKLLFHYYDKDFNNEADTPDNFQSRRPNTSFCFLDIRSPGLGDTAMYLCATSRVLAGELFFGEGSRLTVL.

The rearrangement links TRBV5-4 to TRBJ1-2, with 8 positions matching TRBD1. The CDR3 spans 17 residues. The germline V gene encodes CDR1 SGHNT and CDR2 YYREEE (reference sequence). Trimming at V came to 4 bases and at J to 10 bases, leaving 21 bases not matched to a gene. The CDR3 protein is CASSLPPGQAGLFAYTF. The CDR3 DNA follows: TGTGCCAGCAGCCTACCACCGGGACAGGCAGGTCTATTTGCCTACACCTTC.

The chain combines TRBV4-3 with TRBJ2-2; 7 bases match TRBD2. This CDR3 is built from 16 residues. Germline lookup yields CDR1 LGHNA and CDR2 YSLEER. The trim removed 4 bases at V and 3 bases at J, leaving 8 bases unmatched. The CDR3 bases are TGCGCCAGCAGCCCTAGGCAGGGAGGGGACACCGGGGAGCTGTTTTTT. Protein sequence: CASSPRQGGDTGELFF.

This clonotype was recorded a few times. This chain links TRBV10-3 with TRBJ1-5; maybe TRBD1 (5 bases). The CDR3 totals 16 residues. V was clipped by 3 bases and J by 0 bases, with 12 bases between them. The germline gives CDR1 ENHRY, CDR2 SYGVKD. CDR3 DNA: TGTGCCATCAGTGATGGGACCACATATAGCAATCAGCCCCAGCATTTT. Translation gives CAISDGTTYSNQPQHF.